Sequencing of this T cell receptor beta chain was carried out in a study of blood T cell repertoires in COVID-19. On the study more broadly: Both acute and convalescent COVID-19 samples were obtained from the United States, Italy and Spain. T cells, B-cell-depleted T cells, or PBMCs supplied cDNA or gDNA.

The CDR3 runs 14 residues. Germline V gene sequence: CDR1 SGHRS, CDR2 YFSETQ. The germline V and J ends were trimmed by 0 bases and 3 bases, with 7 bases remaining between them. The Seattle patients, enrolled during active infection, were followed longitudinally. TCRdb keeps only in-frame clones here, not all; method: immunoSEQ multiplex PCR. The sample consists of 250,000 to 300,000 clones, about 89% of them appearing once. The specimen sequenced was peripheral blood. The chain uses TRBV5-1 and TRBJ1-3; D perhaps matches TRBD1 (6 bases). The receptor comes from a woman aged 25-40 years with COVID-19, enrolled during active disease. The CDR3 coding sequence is TGCGCCAGCAGCTTGGAGGGGGTTGGAAACACCATATATTTT. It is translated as CASSLEGVGNTIYF.